The T cell receptor (beta chain) described here comes from a study of blood T cell repertoires in COVID-19. Study-level background: Sites in the United States, Italy and Spain provided acute and convalescent COVID-19 samples.

Sequencing was performed with immunoSEQ multiplex PCR; in TCRdb, only in-frame clones are kept and a portion is missing. The table includes about 110,000 clones, over 65% detected once. The germline CDR1 and CDR2 sequences are SNHLY and FYNNEI. CDR3 size: 18 residues. V gave up 2 bases and J gave up 0 bases, with 14 bases separating them. The source of this sequence is a woman in her thirties or forties with acute or convalescent COVID-19. V usage is TRBV2 and J usage is TRBJ2-6; D unclear. Sequencing used peripheral blood. The CDR3 DNA reads TGTGCCAGCAGTGAATTTCTTGTGGCCTTCTCTGGGGCCAACGTCCTGACTTTC. It codes for CASSEFLVAFSGANVLTF.